A selection of T cell receptor beta chains follows, all from one sample in a study of blood T cell repertoires in COVID-19. Measured with immunoSEQ multiplex PCR; TCRdb has only the in-frame clones, and not every one. The sample holds approximately 220,000 clones, about 88% seen once. Sequencing was carried out using peripheral blood. These receptors were collected from a man aged 35 to 55 with acute or convalescent COVID-19. CDR3s include the opening cysteine and the closing phenylalanine or tryptophan. A D gene is named only where the DNA matches it firmly. Rows may omit the clone size; those that give it use once, few, many or a size class.

TRBJ1-1 TRBV19 NA NA TGTGCCAGTAGTCGTCCGGGACGCGGGATGAACACTGAAGCTTTCTTT CASSRPGRGMNTEAFF
TRBJ2-5 TRBV7-2 NA NA TGTGCCAGCAGCTTAGATCCGGGCCAAGAGACCCAGTACTTC CASSLDPGQETQYF
TRBJ1-4 TRBV19 NA NA TGTGCCAGTAACAGCGGTCAGGGAGGTGAAAAACTGTTTTTT CASNSGQGGEKLFF
TRBJ2-7 TRBV11-3 NA NA TGTGCCAGCAGCTTAAGTACCGGGGTAGGCTACGAGCAGTACTTC CASSLSTGVGYEQYF
TRBJ2-7 TRBV4-1 NA NA TGCGCCAGCAGCCCGTCCGAGATGACACTCCTCTACGAGCAGTACTTC CASSPSEMTLLYEQYF
TRBJ2-1 TRBV30 NA TRBD2 TGTGCCTGGAGTACCGGGACTAGCGGGAGGTCCACCTACAATGAGCAGTTCTTC CAWSTGTSGRSTYNEQFF
TRBJ2-7 TRBV11-1 NA NA TGTGCCAGCAGCTTAGTGTCGCTGCGGGGTCCCTACGAGCAGTACTTC CASSLVSLRGPYEQYF
TRBJ1-1 TRBV10-1 NA TRBD1 TGCGCCAGCAGTGAAGTGAAGGGGGCCGGGACTGAAGCTTTCTTT CASSEVKGAGTEAFF
TRBJ2-5 TRBV12-2 NA NA TGTGCAAGTCGCTTAGACTCGGTTATCGGGGAGACCCAGTACTTC CASRLDSVIGETQYF
TRBJ2-3 TRBV3-1/TRBV3-2 NA NA TGTGCCAGCAGCCAAATGGTAACAGGCACAGATACGCAGTATTTT CASSQMVTGTDTQYF
TRBJ1-1 TRBV27 NA TRBD1 TGTGCCAGCAGTTTGGGACAGCCTAACACTGAAGCTTTCTTT CASSLGQPNTEAFF
TRBJ1-1 TRBV6-4 NA NA TGTGCCAGCAGTGACTTGTTAGGGGCTGCTGAAGCTTTCTTT CASSDLLGAAEAFF
TRBJ2-7 TRBV11-3 NA TRBD1 TGTGCCAGCAGCTCTGGGACAGCCTACGAGCAGTACTTC CASSSGTAYEQYF
TRBJ1-2 TRBV4-2 NA NA TGTGCCAGCAGCCCCACAGGCCTAGGCTATGGCTACACCTTC CASSPTGLGYGYTF
TRBJ1-5 TRBV6-2/TRBV6-3 NA NA TGTGCCAGCAGTCTACGGCCCTCGGAGCAGCCCCAGCATTTT CASSLRPSEQPQHF
TRBJ2-1 TRBV9 NA NA TGTGCCAGCAGCGTATCCTCTAATGAGCAGTTCTTC CASSVSSNEQFF
TRBJ2-5 TRBV2 NA NA TGTGCCACCCACAGGGACCGAGAGACCCAGTACTTC CATHRDRETQYF
TRBJ1-6 TRBV11-1 NA TRBD1 TGTGCCAGCAACAGGGACAGAAGTTCACCCCTCCACTTT CASNRDRSSPLHF
TRBJ2-7 TRBV5-8 NA TRBD2 TGTGCCAGCAGCGTTGGGACTAGCGGGATATACGAGCAGTACTTC CASSVGTSGIYEQYF
TRBJ2-5 TRBV7-9 NA TRBD1 TGTGCCAGCAGCCGAAACAGGGGGGAGACCCAGTACTTC CASSRNRGETQYF
TRBJ1-2 TRBV2 NA NA TGTGCCAGCAGTATCCAGACAGGACCAAACTATGGCTACACCTTC CASSIQTGPNYGYTF
TRBJ2-5 TRBV11-2 NA NA TGTGCCAGCAGCTTAGTTGGGGGCGAGACCCAGTACTTC CASSLVGGETQYF
TRBJ1-5 TRBV21-1 NA NA TGTGCCAGCAGCAAATTAATCGTGGTGGCAGGTTGCAATCAGCCCCAGCATTTT CASSKLIVVAGCNQPQHF
TRBJ1-2 TRBV28 once NA TGTGCCAGCAGTTTAAATCGTTCCGGCTACACCTTC CASSLNRSGYTF
TRBJ1-2 TRBV16 NA TRBD1 TGTGCCAGCGGGATGGGCGGTGACAACGAAGGGGGCGGCTACACCTTC CASGMGGDNEGGGYTF
TRBJ2-7 TRBV13 NA NA TGTGCCAGCAGCTTAGATTCCATAGTGAGGGAGCAGTACTTC CASSLDSIVREQYF
TRBJ2-3 TRBV3-1/TRBV3-2 NA NA TGTGCCAGCAGCAACGACCGACTGCACACAGATACGCAGTATTTT CASSNDRLHTDTQYF
TRBJ2-7 TRBV25-1 NA NA TGTGCCAGCAGTTCCCCCCGCCGGACCGGGAGCTACGAGCAGTACTTC CASSSPRRTGSYEQYF
TRBJ1-6 TRBV7-2 NA NA TGTGCCAGCAGCCCCCACGGGGGGGTTACAGATTCACCCCTCCACTTT CASSPHGGVTDSPLHF
TRBJ2-3 TRBV7-9 NA NA TGTGCCAGTAACTCAAGGCAGGGGTCCCCCCGGGACACAGATACGCAGTATTTT CASNSRQGSPRDTDTQYF
TRBJ1-1 TRBV9 NA NA TGTGCCAGCAGCGTCCCAGGGGTCACTGAAGCTTTCTTT CASSVPGVTEAFF
TRBJ2-1 TRBV10-2 NA TRBD2 TGCGCCAGCAGCCAGGGACTAGCGGACCACAATGGGCAGTTCTTC CASSQGLADHNGQFF
TRBJ2-2 TRBV2 NA TRBD2 TGTGCCAGCTTCCAGACACGGCTAGCGGCCACCGGGGAGCTGTTTTTT CASFQTRLAATGELFF
TRBJ2-7 TRBV3-1/TRBV3-2 once NA TGTGCCAGCAGCTTCGGGAGCTCCTACGAGCAGTACTTC CASSFGSSYEQYF
TRBJ1-6 TRBV7-2 NA NA TGTGCCAGCAGCCTTCATAGGCAGGAAAATTCACCCCTCCACTTT CASSLHRQENSPLHF
TRBJ1-1 TRBV6-2/TRBV6-3 NA NA TGTGCCAGCAGCCCTAGGGGACGTGGAGGGATGAACACTGAAGCTTTCTTT CASSPRGRGGMNTEAFF
TRBJ1-5 TRBV11-2 NA NA TGTGCCAGCAGCTTAGTTTTCGCGGGTGTAAATTCGCCCCAGCATTTT CASSLVFAGVNSPQHF
TRBJ2-2 TRBV3-1/TRBV3-2 NA NA TGTGCCAGCAGCCAAAGCTGGGAGGGGGAGCTGTTTTTT CASSQSWEGELFF
TRBJ2-5 TRBV27 NA TRBD1 TGTGCCAGCAGTTTATGGCCGGGACAGGGAGAGACCCAGTACTTC CASSLWPGQGETQYF
TRBJ1-5 TRBV4-3 NA TRBD1 TGCGCCAGCAGCCAAGCGGACAGGAGCAATCAGCCCCAGCATTTT CASSQADRSNQPQHF
TRBJ2-2 TRBV4-3 NA TRBD2 TGCGCCAGCAGCCCTTGGGGGGACGGGGGGAGCACCGGGGAGCTGTTTTTT CASSPWGDGGSTGELFF
TRBJ2-7 TRBV28 NA NA TGTGCCAGCAGTTTCGCGCCTTACGAGCAGTACTTC CASSFAPYEQYF
TRBJ1-5 TRBV7-8 NA NA TGTGCCAGCAGCTTAGACAGGGTAGGGCAGCCCCAGCATTTT CASSLDRVGQPQHF
TRBJ2-5 TRBV6-5 NA NA TGTGCCAGCAGTTACTCATGGGGGGAAGAGACCCAGTACTTC CASSYSWGEETQYF
TRBJ1-5 TRBV7-9 NA NA TGTGCCAGCAGCTCAGATGATCAGCCCCAGCATTTT CASSSDDQPQHF
TRBJ2-5 TRBV19 once TRBD1 TGTGCCAGTAGTAGCTGGACAGGCGATTTTGGGACCCAGTACTTC CASSSWTGDFGTQYF
TRBJ2-1 TRBV14 NA NA TGTGCCAGCAGCCAAGTAGTAGGGGGGGTCTACAATGAGCAGTTCTTC CASSQVVGGVYNEQFF
TRBJ1-6 TRBV20-1 once NA TGCAGTGCTAGTGGATCGGTAGGAGGTTCACCCCTCCACTTT CSASGSVGGSPLHF
TRBJ2-7 TRBV11-2 NA NA TGTGCCAGCAGCTTAGACCCCACCCCAAGCTATTCCTACGAGCAGTACTTC CASSLDPTPSYSYEQYF
TRBJ1-5 TRBV11-2 NA NA TGTGCCAGCAGCTTAGAGCAGGGTAGAAATCAGCCCCAGCATTTT CASSLEQGRNQPQHF
TRBJ1-4 TRBV7-9 NA TRBD1 TGTGCCAGCAGCCCCCAGGGGGGAGCTAATGAAAAACTGTTTTTT CASSPQGGANEKLFF
TRBJ2-3 TRBV16 NA TRBD1 TGTGCCAGCAGTCATGGACAGGGGGCCACAGATACGCAGTATTTT CASSHGQGATDTQYF